This T cell receptor beta chain was documented in a study of cytomegalovirus exposure and HLA in healthy donors. Study as a whole: A prior study identified approximately 110 million unique TCR beta sequences from 190 million or so T cells. Study conclusions and caveats: An analysis was carried out at a later point. It showed that HLA-associated TCR beta chains were more clonally expanded than equally common non-associated chains.

CDR3 length: 15 amino acids. Looked up from germline, CDR1 is MNHEY and CDR2 is SVGAGI. The junction had 6 bases not matched to a gene; V was cut back by 2 bases and J by 6 bases. Participants comprised healthy donors of bone marrow. A remark on this clone: The target antigen is unknown.

Amplification used 60 Vbeta primers and 13 Jbeta primers. In the original workflow: Unique TCR beta chains numbered roughly 83 million in a later analysis, with roughly 11 million shared. Repertoires were generated with immunoSEQ multiplex PCR, while TCRdb's copy carries only in-frame clones and drops some. V and J calls and clone size are copied from that table; D and trimming were computed from the DNA. Found here are some 170,000 clones, approximately 80% of them singletons; the top ten hold roughly 10%. Sample: PBMCs. The TCR sequence derives from a man between 18 and 29 years old in good health and CMV-seropositive. The rearrangement joins TRBV6-5 to TRBJ2-2; 7 bases match TRBD2. The CDR3 DNA follows: TGTGCCAGCAGTTACGGGGGAGGGCCTGCCGGGGAGCTGTTTTTT. Its translation: CASSYGGGPAGELFF.